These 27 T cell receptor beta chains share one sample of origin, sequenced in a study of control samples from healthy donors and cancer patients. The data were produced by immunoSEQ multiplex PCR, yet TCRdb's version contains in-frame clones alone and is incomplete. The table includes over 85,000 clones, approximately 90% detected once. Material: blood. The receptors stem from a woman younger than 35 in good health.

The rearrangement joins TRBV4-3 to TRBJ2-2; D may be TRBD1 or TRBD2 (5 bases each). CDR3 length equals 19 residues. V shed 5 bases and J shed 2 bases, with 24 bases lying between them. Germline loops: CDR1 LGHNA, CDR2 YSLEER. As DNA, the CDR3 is TGCGCCAGCAGCAAGCGGACGGGACCAGGGCTCACAAACACCGGGGAGCTGTTTTTT. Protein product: CASSKRTGPGLTNTGELFF.

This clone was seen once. The CDR3 DNA sequence: TGTGCCAGCAGTGATACGGGGAACACTGAAGCTTTCTTT. Protein sequence: CASSDTGNTEAFF. The V call is TRBV6-4, the J call TRBJ1-1; D not certain. CDR1 and CDR2 from the germline V gene are MRHNA and SNTAGT. Trimming removed 3 bases from V and 1 base from J, with 6 bases in between. This CDR3 is 13 amino acids long.

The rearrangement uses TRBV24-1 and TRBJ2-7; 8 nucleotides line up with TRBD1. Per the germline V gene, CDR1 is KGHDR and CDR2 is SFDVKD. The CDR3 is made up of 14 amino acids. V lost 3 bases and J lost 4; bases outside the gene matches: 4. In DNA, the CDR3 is TGTGCCACCAGTGATGGACAGGGAAGGTACGAGCAGTACTTC. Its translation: CATSDGQGRYEQYF.

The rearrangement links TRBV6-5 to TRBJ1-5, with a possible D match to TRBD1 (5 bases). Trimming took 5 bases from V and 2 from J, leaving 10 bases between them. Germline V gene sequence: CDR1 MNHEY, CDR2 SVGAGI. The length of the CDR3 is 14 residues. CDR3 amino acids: CASSTTGGNQPQHF. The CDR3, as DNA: TGTGCCAGCAGTACTACAGGCGGCAATCAGCCCCAGCATTTT.

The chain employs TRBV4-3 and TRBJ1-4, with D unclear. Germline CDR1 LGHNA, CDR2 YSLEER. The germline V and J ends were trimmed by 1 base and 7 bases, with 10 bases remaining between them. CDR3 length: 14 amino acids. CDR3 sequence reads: CASSQVDRGEKLFF. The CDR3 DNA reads TGCGCCAGCAGCCAAGTAGATCGGGGTGAAAAACTGTTTTTT.

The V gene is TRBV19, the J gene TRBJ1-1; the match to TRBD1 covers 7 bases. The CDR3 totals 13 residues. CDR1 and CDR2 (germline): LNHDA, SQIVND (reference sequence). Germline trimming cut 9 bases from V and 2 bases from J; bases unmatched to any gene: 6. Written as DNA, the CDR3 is TGTGCCAGCGGGACAGCCCTCAACACTGAAGCTTTCTTT. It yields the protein CASGTALNTEAFF.

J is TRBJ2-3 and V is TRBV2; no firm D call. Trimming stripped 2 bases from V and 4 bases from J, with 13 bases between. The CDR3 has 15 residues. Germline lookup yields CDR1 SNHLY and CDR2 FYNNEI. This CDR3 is CASSENLRASDTQYF. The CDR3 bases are TGTGCCAGCAGTGAAAACCTTAGGGCCTCAGATACGCAGTATTTT. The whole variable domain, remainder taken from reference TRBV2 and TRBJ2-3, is EPEVTQTPSHQVTQMGQEVILRCVPISNHLYFYWYRQILGQKVEFLVSFYNNEISEKSEIFDDQFSVERPDGSNFTLKIRSTKLEDSAMYFCASSENLRASDTQYFGPGTRLTVL.

This CDR3 is CASRPTGGGETQYF. The CDR3 bases are TGTGCCAGCAGACCTACAGGGGGAGGAGAGACCCAGTACTTC. The V and J genes are TRBV7-2 and TRBJ2-5; TRBD1 aligns across 8 bases. The CDR3 runs to 14 residues. CDR1 is SGHTA and CDR2 is FQGNSA in the germline V gene. The V gene end was trimmed by 6 bases and the J gene end by 4 bases; junction bases not matched to a gene: 7. The variable domain in full, with the rest retrieved from reference TRBV7-2 and TRBJ2-5, is GAGVSQSPSNKVTEKGKDVELRCDPISGHTALYWYRQSLGQGLEFLIYFQGNSAPDKSGLPSDRFSAERTGGSVSTLTIQRTQQEDSAVYLCASRPTGGGETQYFGPGTRLLVL.

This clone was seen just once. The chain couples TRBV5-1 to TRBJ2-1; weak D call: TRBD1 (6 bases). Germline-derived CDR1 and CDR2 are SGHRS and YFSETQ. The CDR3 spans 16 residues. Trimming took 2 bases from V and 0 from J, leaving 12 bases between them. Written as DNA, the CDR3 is TGCGCCAGCAGCTTACAGGGAACCGCCTCCTACAATGAGCAGTTCTTC. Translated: CASSLQGTASYNEQFF.

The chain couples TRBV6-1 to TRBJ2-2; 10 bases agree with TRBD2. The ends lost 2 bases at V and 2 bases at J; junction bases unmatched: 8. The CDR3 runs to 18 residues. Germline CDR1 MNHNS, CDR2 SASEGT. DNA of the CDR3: TGTGCCAGCAGTGAACTGTCTAGCGGGGGCCTAAACACCGGGGAGCTGTTTTTT. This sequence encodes CASSELSSGGLNTGELFF.

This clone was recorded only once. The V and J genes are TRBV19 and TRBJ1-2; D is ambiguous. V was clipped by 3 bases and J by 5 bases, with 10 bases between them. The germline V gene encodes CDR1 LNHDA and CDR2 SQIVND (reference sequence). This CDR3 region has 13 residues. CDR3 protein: CASSMAGGYGYTF. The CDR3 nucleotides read TGTGCCAGTAGTATGGCAGGTGGATATGGCTACACCTTC.

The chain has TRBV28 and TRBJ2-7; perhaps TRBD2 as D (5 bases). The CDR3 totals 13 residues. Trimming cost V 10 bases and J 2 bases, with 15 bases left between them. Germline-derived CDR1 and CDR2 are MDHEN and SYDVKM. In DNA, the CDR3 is TGTGCCACGGACCACGGGGAAGCCTACGAGCAGTACTTC. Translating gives CATDHGEAYEQYF.

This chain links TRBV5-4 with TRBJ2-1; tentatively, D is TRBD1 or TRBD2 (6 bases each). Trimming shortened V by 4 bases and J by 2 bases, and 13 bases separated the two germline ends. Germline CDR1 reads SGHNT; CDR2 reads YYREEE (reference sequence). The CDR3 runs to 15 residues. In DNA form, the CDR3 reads TGTGCCAGCAGCACACCCGGGGGCACCTACAATGAGCAGTTCTTC. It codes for CASSTPGGTYNEQFF.

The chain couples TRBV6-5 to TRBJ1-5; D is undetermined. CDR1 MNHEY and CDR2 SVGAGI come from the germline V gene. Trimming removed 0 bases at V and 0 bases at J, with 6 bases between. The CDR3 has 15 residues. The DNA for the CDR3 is TGTGCCAGCAGTTACTCGCCCGTTAGCAATCAGCCCCAGCATTTT. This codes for CASSYSPVSNQPQHF.

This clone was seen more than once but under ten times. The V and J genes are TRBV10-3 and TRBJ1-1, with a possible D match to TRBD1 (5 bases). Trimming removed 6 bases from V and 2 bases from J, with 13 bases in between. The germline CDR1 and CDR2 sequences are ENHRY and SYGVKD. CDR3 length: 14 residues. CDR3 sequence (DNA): TGTGCCATCAGCTTTACAGGTGACAACACTGAAGCTTTCTTT. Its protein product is CAISFTGDNTEAFF.

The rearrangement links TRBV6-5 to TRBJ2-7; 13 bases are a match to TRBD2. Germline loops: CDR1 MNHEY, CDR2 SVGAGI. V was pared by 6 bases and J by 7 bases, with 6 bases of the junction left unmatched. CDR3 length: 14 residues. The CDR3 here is CASRPGLAGEEQYF. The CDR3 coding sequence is TGTGCCAGCAGACCAGGACTAGCGGGAGAAGAGCAGTACTTC.

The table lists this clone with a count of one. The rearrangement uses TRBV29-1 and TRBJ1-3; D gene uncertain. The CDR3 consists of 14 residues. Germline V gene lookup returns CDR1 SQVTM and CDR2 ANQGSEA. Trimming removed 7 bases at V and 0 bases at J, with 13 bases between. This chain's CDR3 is CSGAYGLSGNTIYF. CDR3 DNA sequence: TGCAGCGGGGCCTATGGACTCTCTGGAAACACCATATATTTT. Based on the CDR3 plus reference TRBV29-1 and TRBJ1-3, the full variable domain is SAVISQKPSRDICQRGTSLTIQCQVDSQVTMMFWYRQQPGQSLTLIATANQGSEATYESGFVIDKFPISRPNLTFSTLTVSNMSPEDSSIYLCSGAYGLSGNTIYFGEGSWLTVV.

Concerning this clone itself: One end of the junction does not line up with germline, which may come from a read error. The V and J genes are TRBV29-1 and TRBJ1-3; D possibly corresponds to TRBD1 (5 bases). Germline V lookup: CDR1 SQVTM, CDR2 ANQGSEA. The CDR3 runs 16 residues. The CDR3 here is CNVEEFTGTMRNTIYF. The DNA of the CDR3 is TGCAACGTTGAAGAGTTTACCGGGACTATGCGGAACACCATATATTTT.

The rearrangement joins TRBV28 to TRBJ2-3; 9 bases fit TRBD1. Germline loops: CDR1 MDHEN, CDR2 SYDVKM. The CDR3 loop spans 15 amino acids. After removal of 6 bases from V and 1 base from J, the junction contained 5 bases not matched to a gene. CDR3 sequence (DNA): TGTGCCAGCAGGGGGGACAGGGCCGGCACAGATACGCAGTATTTT. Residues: CASRGDRAGTDTQYF.

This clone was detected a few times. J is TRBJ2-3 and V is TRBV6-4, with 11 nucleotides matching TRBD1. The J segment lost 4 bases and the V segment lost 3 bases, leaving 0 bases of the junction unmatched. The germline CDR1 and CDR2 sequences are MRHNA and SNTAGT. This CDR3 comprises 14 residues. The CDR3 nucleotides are TGTGCCAGCAGTGAGGGACAGGGGGCAGATACGCAGTATTTT. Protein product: CASSEGQGADTQYF.

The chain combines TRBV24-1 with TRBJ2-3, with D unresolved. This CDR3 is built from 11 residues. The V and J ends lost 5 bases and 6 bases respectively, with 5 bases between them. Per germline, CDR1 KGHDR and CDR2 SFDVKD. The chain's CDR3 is CATSVGDTQYF. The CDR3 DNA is TGTGCCACCAGTGTGGGCGATACGCAGTATTTT.

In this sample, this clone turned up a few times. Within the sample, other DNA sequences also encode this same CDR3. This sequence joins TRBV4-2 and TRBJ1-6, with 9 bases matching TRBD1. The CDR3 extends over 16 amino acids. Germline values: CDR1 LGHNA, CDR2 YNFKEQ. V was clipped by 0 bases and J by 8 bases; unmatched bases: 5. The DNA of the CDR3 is TGTGCCAGCAGCCAAGACCCGGGACAGGGTTATTCACCCCTCCACTTT. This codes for CASSQDPGQGYSPLHF.

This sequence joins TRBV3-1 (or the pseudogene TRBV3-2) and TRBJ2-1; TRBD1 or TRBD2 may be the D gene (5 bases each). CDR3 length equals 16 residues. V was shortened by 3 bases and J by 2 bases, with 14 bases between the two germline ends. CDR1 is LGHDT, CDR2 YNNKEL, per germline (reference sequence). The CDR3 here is CASSHRRDAPYNEQFF. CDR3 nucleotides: TGTGCCAGCAGCCATCGTAGGGACGCCCCCTACAATGAGCAGTTCTTC.

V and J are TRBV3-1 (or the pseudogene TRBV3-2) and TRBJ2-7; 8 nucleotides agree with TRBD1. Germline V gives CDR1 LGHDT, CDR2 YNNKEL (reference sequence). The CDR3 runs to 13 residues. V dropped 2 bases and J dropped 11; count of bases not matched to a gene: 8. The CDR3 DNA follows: TGTGCCAGCAGCCAATCCATCCGGACAGGGAAGTACTTC. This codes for CASSQSIRTGKYF.

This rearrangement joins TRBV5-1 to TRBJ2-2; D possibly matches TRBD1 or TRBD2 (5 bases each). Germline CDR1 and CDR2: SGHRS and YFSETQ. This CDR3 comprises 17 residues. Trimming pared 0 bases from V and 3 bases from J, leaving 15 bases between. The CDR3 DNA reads TGCGCCAGCAGCTTGGTCTTCGCAGGGACCCACACCGGGGAGCTGTTTTTT. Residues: CASSLVFAGTHTGELFF.

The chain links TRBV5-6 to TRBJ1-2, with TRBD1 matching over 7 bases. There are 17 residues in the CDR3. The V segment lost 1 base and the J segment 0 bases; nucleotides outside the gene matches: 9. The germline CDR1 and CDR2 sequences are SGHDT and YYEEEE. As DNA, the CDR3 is TGTGCCAGCAGCTTGAAGCTAGGGGGCCCTCCTAACTATGGCTACACCTTC. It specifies CASSLKLGGPPNYGYTF.

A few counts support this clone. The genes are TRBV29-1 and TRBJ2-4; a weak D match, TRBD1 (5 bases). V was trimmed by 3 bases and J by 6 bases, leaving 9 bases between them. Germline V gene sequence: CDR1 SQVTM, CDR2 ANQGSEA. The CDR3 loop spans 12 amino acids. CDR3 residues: CSVESGSNIQYF. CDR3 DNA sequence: TGCAGCGTTGAGTCAGGGTCAAACATTCAGTACTTC.